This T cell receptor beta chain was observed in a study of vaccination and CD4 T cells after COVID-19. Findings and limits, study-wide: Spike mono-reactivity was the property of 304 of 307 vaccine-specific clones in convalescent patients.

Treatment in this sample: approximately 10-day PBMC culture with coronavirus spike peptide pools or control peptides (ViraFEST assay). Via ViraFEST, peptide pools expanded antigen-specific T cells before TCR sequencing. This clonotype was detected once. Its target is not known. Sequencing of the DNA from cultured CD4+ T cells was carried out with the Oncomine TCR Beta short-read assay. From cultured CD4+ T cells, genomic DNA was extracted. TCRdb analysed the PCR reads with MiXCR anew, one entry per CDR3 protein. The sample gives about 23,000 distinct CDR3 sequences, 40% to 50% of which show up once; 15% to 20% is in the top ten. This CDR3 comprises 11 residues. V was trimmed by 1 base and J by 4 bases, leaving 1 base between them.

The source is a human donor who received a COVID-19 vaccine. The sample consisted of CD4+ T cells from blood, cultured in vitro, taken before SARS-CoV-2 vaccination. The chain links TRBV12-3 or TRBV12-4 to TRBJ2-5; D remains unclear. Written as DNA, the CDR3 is TGTGCCAGCAGTTTAGTAGAGACCCAGTACTTC. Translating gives CASSLVETQYF.